A selection of T cell receptor beta chains follows, all from one sample in a study of cytomegalovirus exposure and HLA in healthy donors. Data came from immunoSEQ multiplex PCR; TCRdb stores just in-frame clones and leaves some out. The sample includes approximately 240,000 clones, 75% to 95% of them seen just once. What was sequenced was PBMCs. The origin of the receptors is a woman under 30 in good health and CMV-seronegative. Each CDR3 is given with its conserved first and last residue. The D gene is left open where the match is weak. Clone size is given for some rows only: seen once, a few or many times, or a class if the clone is expanded.

TRBV30	.	TRBJ1-1	.	CAWSVGGAPSTEAFF	TGTGCCTGGAGTGTTGGGGGCGCGCCGAGTACTGAAGCTTTCTTT
TRBV28	.	TRBJ1-2	TRBD1	CASTDRQGGSGYTF	TGTGCCAGCACCGATCGACAGGGAGGCAGTGGCTACACCTTC
TRBV5-1	.	TRBJ1-5	TRBD1	CASSPGQAGIQPQHF	TGCGCCAGCAGCCCAGGACAGGCAGGGATTCAGCCCCAGCATTTT
TRBV27	.	TRBJ2-7	TRBD2	CASSLRGGSTSGRSYSYEQYF	TGTGCCAGCAGTTTAAGGGGGGGGTCGACTAGCGGGAGATCGTACTCCTACGAGCAGTACTTC
TRBV9	.	TRBJ1-2	TRBD1	CASSVAAGGGYTF	TGTGCCAGCAGCGTAGCGGCAGGGGGTGGCTACACCTTC
TRBV5-4	.	TRBJ1-1	.	CASSFWAGNTEAFF	TGTGCCAGCAGCTTTTGGGCAGGGAACACTGAAGCTTTCTTT
TRBV6-1	.	TRBJ1-5	TRBD1	CASAEGQDSNQPQHF	TGTGCCAGCGCGGAGGGACAGGATAGCAATCAGCCCCAGCATTTT
TRBV30	.	TRBJ2-4	.	CASKGNENIQYF	TGTGCCTCGAAGGGGAACGAGAACATTCAGTACTTC
TRBV5-1	.	TRBJ1-6	.	CASSFGESRSPLHF	TGCGCCAGCAGCTTCGGGGAGTCGCGGTCACCCCTCCACTTT
TRBV5-8	.	TRBJ1-3	.	CASSLRGHSGNTIYF	TGTGCCAGCAGCTTGCGAGGGCACTCTGGAAACACCATATATTTT
TRBV15	.	TRBJ2-7	TRBD1	CATSRETGNYEQYF	TGTGCCACCAGCAGGGAGACAGGGAATTACGAGCAGTACTTC
TRBV7-9	.	TRBJ1-2	.	CASSLETGASVYGYTF	TGTGCCAGCAGCTTAGAAACAGGAGCTAGTGTCTATGGCTACACCTTC
TRBV6-1	.	TRBJ1-5	.	CASSHTRNNQPQHF	TGTGCCAGCAGCCACACCCGAAACAATCAGCCCCAGCATTTT
TRBV2	.	TRBJ2-7	TRBD2	CASIRRGTSGSKTYEQYF	TGTGCCAGCATCCGGAGAGGGACTAGCGGGTCCAAAACCTACGAGCAGTACTTC
TRBV7-9	.	TRBJ2-7	.	CASSLADSYEQYF	TGTGCCAGCAGCTTGGCGGATTCCTACGAGCAGTACTTC
TRBV6-1	.	TRBJ2-7	TRBD1	CASQGGTGEQYF	TGTGCCAGCCAGGGTGGGACAGGGGAGCAGTACTTC
TRBV30	.	TRBJ1-6	TRBD1	CAWAGQDNSPLHF	TGTGCCTGGGCGGGACAGGATAATTCACCCCTCCACTTT
TRBV19	.	TRBJ1-2	.	CASWGRLYGYTF	TGTGCCAGCTGGGGCAGGCTCTATGGCTACACCTTC
TRBV27	once	TRBJ2-7	TRBD2	CASSHTSGNRLTYEQYF	TGTGCCAGCTCTCATACAAGCGGGAACCGCCTCACCTACGAGCAGTACTTC
TRBV5-8	.	TRBJ1-1	.	CASSFLRGNAEAFF	TGTGCCAGCAGCTTCCTACGGGGGAACGCTGAAGCTTTCTTT
TRBV7-9	.	TRBJ2-1	TRBD2	CASSLAGLALYNEQFF	TGTGCCAGCAGCTTAGCGGGACTAGCGCTCTACAATGAGCAGTTCTTC
TRBV30	.	TRBJ2-1	.	CAWSPDPPGGEQFF	TGTGCCTGGAGTCCGGACCCACCCGGAGGTGAGCAGTTCTTC
TRBV30	.	TRBJ1-1	.	CASRTGRGAEAFF	TGTGCCTCCCGGACGGGCAGGGGCGCTGAAGCTTTCTTT
TRBV19	.	TRBJ2-7	.	CASKGGAVDEQYF	TGTGCCAGTAAGGGGGGGGCTGTCGACGAGCAGTACTTC
TRBV27	.	TRBJ1-2	.	CASSLSGGSDGYTF	TGTGCCAGCAGTTTATCGGGGGGTTCCGATGGCTACACCTTC
TRBV30	.	TRBJ1-2	.	CAWRREGGGKRDGYTF	TGTGCCTGGAGACGAGAGGGCGGAGGAAAACGAGATGGCTACACCTTC
TRBV29-1	.	TRBJ1-4	.	CSVEGWAPNEKLFF	TGCAGCGTTGAAGGGTGGGCCCCTAATGAAAAACTGTTTTTT
TRBV4-1	.	TRBJ1-1	.	CASSQEQANTEAFF	TGCGCCAGCAGCCAGGAACAGGCGAACACTGAAGCTTTCTTT
TRBV15	.	TRBJ2-3	TRBD2	CATSRDQGLATDTQYF	TGTGCCACCAGCAGAGATCAGGGACTAGCGACTGATACGCAGTATTTT
TRBV18	.	TRBJ2-7	.	CASSPPGPRLDEQYF	TGTGCCAGCTCACCACCGGGGCCCCGATTAGACGAGCAGTACTTC
TRBV27	once	TRBJ1-6	.	CASSLWGNSASSYNSPLHF	TGTGCCAGCAGTTTATGGGGCAATTCAGCAAGCTCCTATAATTCACCCCTCCACTTT
TRBV7-8	.	TRBJ2-7	TRBD2	CASSRAGSGSRHEQYF	TGTGCCAGCAGCCGGGCAGGGAGCGGGAGTCGCCACGAGCAGTACTTC
TRBV2	.	TRBJ1-2	.	CASTERVLGYGYTF	TGTGCCAGCACAGAGAGGGTTCTCGGGTATGGCTACACCTTC
TRBV6-5	.	TRBJ1-1	.	CASSYGVAGTEAFF	TGTGCCAGCAGTTACGGGGTGGCGGGGACTGAAGCTTTCTTT
TRBV21-1	.	TRBJ2-7	.	CASSKGTQGLAGPTYEQYF	TGTGCCAGCAGCAAAGGTACTCAGGGACTAGCGGGTCCGACCTACGAGCAGTACTTC
TRBV7-9	.	TRBJ1-4	.	CASSPRGVGGLKEKLFF	TGTGCCAGCAGCCCCCGAGGCGTCGGGGGATTGAAAGAAAAACTGTTTTTT
TRBV6-5	.	TRBJ1-2	.	CASRPTGYYGYTF	TGTGCCAGCAGGCCGACAGGATACTATGGCTACACCTTC
TRBV30	.	TRBJ2-3	TRBD1	CAWSPAGQGVADTQYF	TGTGCCTGGAGTCCAGCCGGACAGGGGGTCGCAGATACGCAGTATTTT
TRBV29-1	.	TRBJ1-1	TRBD1	CSVLGGQGRTEAFF	TGCAGCGTCTTGGGGGGACAGGGGCGGACTGAAGCTTTCTTT
TRBV5-8	.	TRBJ2-1	.	CASSARDSAYNEQFF	TGTGCCAGCAGCGCGCGGGACTCCGCCTACAATGAGCAGTTCTTC